The clone carrying this TCR beta chain was counted a few times. Its target is not known. The data originate from a study of identical twins. Study results and limitations: In monozygotic twins, models underestimated the sharing of out-of-frame TCR alpha. Findings depended on cross-sectional statistics rather than tracking the same donors. Twin pairs' shared out-of-frame alpha sequences were enriched in low generation probability.

The CDR3 has 15 residues. Germline CDR1 MNHEY, CDR2 SMNVEV (reference sequence). Trimming took 5 bases from V and 2 from J, leaving 14 bases between them. Each CDR3 protein is one row after TCRdb ran MiXCR on the 5' RACE reads. The sample contains about 530,000 distinct CDR3 sequences, approximately 20% of which appear only once. This sample also appeared in a second study, on yellow fever vaccine responses in identical twins. That study reports: Twins' vaccine T cell response reportedly seemed partly convergent, partly personalized.

This TCR was sampled from a woman aged 18-29 years in good health. The chain combines TRBV27 with TRBJ2-3, with D hard to call. The sequencing input was CD4+ T cells sorted from blood. The CDR3, as DNA: TGTGCCAGCAGTCCGACCCGATATTCCACAGATACGCAGTATTTT. This translates into CASSPTRYSTDTQYF.